The 23 T cell receptor beta chains below come from one sample, sequenced in a study of blood T cell repertoires in COVID-19. TCRdb keeps only in-frame clones here, not all; method: immunoSEQ multiplex PCR. The sample holds about 410,000 clones; about nine tenths are singletons and the top ten take under 2%. The material sequenced was peripheral blood. These receptors were taken from a woman in her thirties or forties with COVID-19, enrolled during active disease.

The sample holds one count of this clone. For the CDR3, the DNA is TGTGCCAGTAGTACAAAAGCGGTCAGAATGAACTATGGCTACACCTTC. It is translated as CASSTKAVRMNYGYTF. This rearrangement joins TRBV19 to TRBJ1-2; D gene uncertain. The CDR3 length is 16 residues. V was clipped by 4 bases and J by 2 bases, with 17 bases between them. Germline V gene sequence: CDR1 LNHDA, CDR2 SQIVND (reference sequence).

The V call is TRBV7-2, the J call TRBJ2-7, with 8 nucleotides matching TRBD1. Per the germline V gene, CDR1 is SGHTA and CDR2 is FQGNSA. The CDR3 is 15 amino acids. With V trimmed by 0 bases and J by 2 bases, 3 bases remained unmatched. CDR3 sequence: CASSLAGTGAYEQYF. The CDR3, as DNA: TGTGCCAGCAGCTTAGCCGGGACAGGAGCCTACGAGCAGTACTTC. Drawing the rest from reference TRBV7-2 and TRBJ2-7, the complete variable domain is GAGVSQSPSNKVTEKGKDVELRCDPISGHTALYWYRQSLGQGLEFLIYFQGNSAPDKSGLPSDRFSAERTGGSVSTLTIQRTQQEDSAVYLCASSLAGTGAYEQYFGPGTRLTVT.

CDR3 loop: CASSDRATYNEQFF. The DNA for the CDR3 is TGTGCCAGTAGCGACAGGGCTACCTACAATGAGCAGTTCTTC. The chain carries TRBV19 and TRBJ2-1, with 7 bases matching TRBD1. J gave up 2 bases and V 6 bases, and 4 bases lay outside the gene matches. Per the germline V gene, CDR1 is LNHDA and CDR2 is SQIVND (reference sequence). This CDR3 spans 14 amino acids.

The V gene is TRBV28, the J gene TRBJ2-5, with D possibly being TRBD2 (6 bases). Trimming stripped 10 bases from V and 1 base from J, with 22 bases between. CDR1 MDHEN and CDR2 SYDVKM come from the germline V gene. This CDR3 region has 16 residues. DNA of the CDR3: TGTGCCATGGGGGGAGAGGCTCGCGGCGGCCAAGAGACCCAGTACTTC. It yields the protein CAMGGEARGGQETQYF. Complete variable domain (other parts from reference TRBV28 and TRBJ2-5): DVKVTQSSRYLVKRTGEKVFLECVQDMDHENMFWYRQDPGLGLRLIYFSYDVKMKEKGDIPEGYSVSREKKERFSLILESASTNQTSMYLCAMGGEARGGQETQYFGPGTRLLVL.

J is TRBJ1-1 and V is TRBV5-8; unclear D gene. The CDR3 has 12 amino acids. The V end was cut by 3 bases, the J end by 6 bases, with 9 bases between. CDR1 and CDR2 (germline): SGHTS, YDEGEE. CDR3 region: CASSSAAAEAFF. CDR3 sequence (DNA): TGTGCCAGCAGCTCTGCTGCGGCTGAAGCTTTCTTT.

The chain employs TRBV27 and TRBJ1-4; 8 positions match TRBD1. Germline CDR1 reads MNHEY; CDR2 reads SMNVEV (reference sequence). The CDR3 extends over 16 amino acids. The trim removed 5 bases at V and 8 bases at J, leaving 13 bases unmatched. The CDR3 DNA follows: TGTGCCAGCAGTATCAGACAGGGGTGGATTGGGGAAAAACTGTTTTTT. This codes for CASSIRQGWIGEKLFF.

This clone has just one count. V is TRBV28 and J is TRBJ1-2; tentative D call: TRBD1 (5 bases). This CDR3 region has 16 residues. The V end lost 3 bases, the J end lost 2 bases, and 16 bases lay between the germline ends. Germline CDR1 is MDHEN and CDR2 is SYDVKM. The chain's CDR3 is CASSFLFRGYNYGYTF. As DNA, the CDR3 is TGTGCCAGCAGTTTTCTTTTTCGGGGGTACAACTATGGCTACACCTTC.

The chain couples TRBV28 to TRBJ2-7; no reliable D call. Germline V lookup: CDR1 MDHEN, CDR2 SYDVKM. This CDR3 is 12 amino acids long. The V end lost 6 bases, the J end lost 2 bases, and 8 bases lay between the germline ends. The CDR3 DNA is TGTGCCAGCAGGGGCAGTCCCTACGAGCAGTACTTC. Encoded protein: CASRGSPYEQYF.

The V gene is TRBV7-2, the J gene TRBJ2-3; 8 bases match TRBD2. The length of the CDR3 is 18 residues. Germline CDR1 is SGHTA and CDR2 is FQGNSA. V gave up 0 bases and J gave up 11 bases; unmatched junction bases: 19. The CDR3 sequence: CASSLAAQLLAVRSGQYF. The CDR3 nucleotides read TGTGCCAGCAGCTTAGCTGCCCAACTACTAGCGGTGCGGAGCGGGCAGTATTTT.

The table lists this clone with a few counts. The same CDR3 also results from other DNA sequences found in this sample. The chain uses TRBV20-1 and TRBJ2-3, with D possibly TRBD2 on 5 matching bases. Between the trimmed V and J ends, which lost 3 bases and 2 bases, there was a span of 9 bases. The length of the CDR3 is 13 residues. CDR1 and CDR2 from the germline V gene are DFQATT and SNEGSKA (reference sequence). The CDR3 DNA is TGCAGTGCTAGTGGACTTGCCACAGATACGCAGTATTTT. It encodes CSASGLATDTQYF.

The CDR3 loop reads CASSPRQGEFGELFF. The CDR3 DNA sequence: TGTGCCAGTAGTCCGAGACAGGGGGAGTTCGGGGAGCTGTTTTTT. The V and J genes are TRBV19 and TRBJ2-2; 9 nucleotides line up with TRBD1. Germline V lookup: CDR1 LNHDA, CDR2 SQIVND (reference sequence). The CDR3 has 15 amino acids. The V and J ends lost 5 bases and 7 bases, in that order; junction bases with no gene match: 8.

The rearrangement joins TRBV28 to TRBJ1-6; D gene unclear. Germline CDR1 is MDHEN and CDR2 is SYDVKM. Trimming took off 1 base at V and 0 bases at J, with 13 bases between the two ends. The CDR3 has 18 amino acids. CDR3 protein: CASSLFTLGGSYNSPLHF. DNA of the CDR3: TGTGCCAGCAGTTTATTTACGCTCGGCGGCTCCTATAATTCACCCCTCCACTTT.

The gene calls are TRBV21-1 and TRBJ1-1; no DNA check was done on the table's D call, TRBD1. TRBV21-1 is deemed a pseudogene. The CDR3 has 17 residues. CDR3 sequence (DNA): TGTGCCAGCAGCAAGAAAAAGGTGGGACAGGAGAACACTGAAGCTTTCTTT. This codes for CASSKKKVGQENTEAFF.

V usage is TRBV5-1 and J usage is TRBJ2-7; D is ambiguous. V was cut by 3 bases and J by 2 bases, with 3 bases left in between. The germline CDR1 and CDR2 sequences are SGHRS and YFSETQ. CDR3 size: 11 residues. In nucleotides, the CDR3 is TGCGCCAGCAGCTCAACCTACGAGCAGTACTTC. This encodes CASSSTYEQYF.

The chain links TRBV7-2 to TRBJ2-2; D call uncertain. V was clipped by 5 bases and J by 4 bases, with 11 bases between them. The germline gives CDR1 SGHTA, CDR2 FQGNSA. CDR3 length equals 14 residues. CDR3 amino acids: CASSRLSGTGELFF. CDR3 DNA: TGTGCCAGCAGCCGTTTATCAGGCACCGGGGAGCTGTTTTTT.

The chain is built from TRBV10-3 and TRBJ1-1; the D is unclear. The germline V and J ends were trimmed by 0 bases and 4 bases, with 6 bases remaining between them. The CDR3 is 13 residues long. Germline assignment: CDR1 ENHRY and CDR2 SYGVKD. The CDR3 region is CAISESTGTEAFF. The DNA of the CDR3 is TGTGCCATCAGTGAGTCTACGGGCACTGAAGCTTTCTTT.

The chain links TRBV7-9 to TRBJ2-1; weak D call: TRBD2 (6 bases). The germline V and J ends were trimmed by 0 bases and 10 bases, with 10 bases remaining between them. The CDR3 consists of 13 residues. In germline, CDR1 is SEHNR, CDR2 FQNEAQ (reference sequence). In DNA, the CDR3 is TGTGCCAGCAGCTTAGCGCCGGGAGTCGAGCAGTTCTTC. Its translation: CASSLAPGVEQFF.

The genes are TRBV2 and TRBJ2-5; 9 nucleotides match TRBD1. Germline lookup yields CDR1 SNHLY and CDR2 FYNNEI. CDR3 length: 16 amino acids. Trimming took 4 bases from V and 2 from J; bases not matched to a gene: 8. CDR3 in amino acids: CASSGDPDRGQETQYF. The CDR3 bases are TGTGCCAGCAGTGGAGATCCGGACAGGGGACAAGAGACCCAGTACTTC.

The gene calls are TRBV5-1 and TRBJ1-4, with D perhaps TRBD1 (5 bases). V lost 4 bases, J lost 3 bases, and 16 bases lay in between. The CDR3 covers 16 residues. Germline loops: CDR1 SGHRS, CDR2 YFSETQ. The CDR3 sequence: CASSLQPGLPNEKLFF. Written as DNA, the CDR3 is TGCGCCAGCAGCCTCCAGCCAGGGCTACCTAATGAAAAACTGTTTTTT.

This chain links TRBV20-1 with TRBJ1-2; D remains ambiguous. The germline V gene has CDR1 DFQATT and CDR2 SNEGSKA (reference sequence). The CDR3 has 11 amino acids. V was shortened by 3 bases and J by 7 bases, with 9 bases between the two germline ends. CDR3 sequence: CSASQAGGYTF. The CDR3 DNA reads TGCAGTGCTAGCCAGGCGGGTGGCTACACCTTC.

The chain recombines TRBV18 with TRBJ2-1; possibly TRBD2 for D (6 bases). Germline V CDR1 and CDR2: KGHSH, LQKENI. V was shortened by 4 bases and J by 10 bases, with 20 bases between the two germline ends. This CDR3 is built from 15 residues. CDR3 amino acids: CASSRATGTRIEQFF. The CDR3 nucleotides are TGTGCCAGCTCACGAGCTACCGGGACTCGGATCGAGCAGTTCTTC.

V usage is TRBV18 and J usage is TRBJ1-4; the match to TRBD1 covers 8 bases. The CDR3 runs to 14 residues. CDR1 and CDR2 from the germline V gene are KGHSH and LQKENI. V lost 3 bases to trimming and J lost 8 bases; unmatched junction nucleotides: 5. CDR3 sequence (DNA): TGTGCCAGCTCACCGACAGGGGTGGGCGAAAAACTGTTTTTT. It encodes CASSPTGVGEKLFF.

On this clone: One junction end disagrees with the germline gene, perhaps due to a read error. The chain couples TRBV7-7 to TRBJ2-1; TRBD2 matches at 8 bases. The germline V gene has CDR1 SSHAT and CDR2 FNYEAQ (reference sequence). The CDR3 totals 17 residues. CDR3 coding DNA: TGTGCTAGCAGCTTAGGAGGTAGCGGGGAGACCTACAATGAGCAGTTCTTC. It specifies CASSLGGSGETYNEQFF.